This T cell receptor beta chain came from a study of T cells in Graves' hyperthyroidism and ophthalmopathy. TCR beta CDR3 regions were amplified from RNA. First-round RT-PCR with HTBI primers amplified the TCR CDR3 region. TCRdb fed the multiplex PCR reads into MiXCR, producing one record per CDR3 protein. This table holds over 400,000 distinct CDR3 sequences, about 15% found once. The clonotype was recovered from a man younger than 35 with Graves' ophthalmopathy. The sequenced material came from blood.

CDR3 amino acids: CAAHPASGMTDTQYF. The DNA of the CDR3 is TGTGCCGCCCACCCAGCTAGCGGGATGACAGATACGCAGTATTTT. V is TRBV6-1 and J is TRBJ2-3; 9 bases map to TRBD2. With V trimmed by 11 bases and J by 3 bases, 12 bases remained unmatched. Germline V CDR1 and CDR2: MNHNS, SASEGT. This CDR3 contains 15 residues.